A selection of T cell receptor beta chains follows, all from one sample in a study of blood T cells in healthy people across ages. TCRdb itself ran the 5' RACE reads through MiXCR, one entry per CDR3 protein. The sample has 650,000 to 800,000 distinct CDR3 sequences, around two fifths seen once. What was sequenced was blood. Source of these receptors: a man in his sixties in good health. CDR3s include the opening cysteine and the closing phenylalanine or tryptophan. A D gene is named only where the DNA matches it firmly. The size of a clone is reported for some rows only, either as once, few or many, or as a class for expanded clones.

clone_size,cdr3_length,j_call,v_call,d_call,cdr3_nt,cdr3_aa
NA,15,TRBJ2-1,TRBV11-2,TRBD2,TGTGCCAGCAGGCAATCCCGGCGGGGGTCCGTGGGGCAGTTCTTC,CASRQSRRGSVGQFF
NA,12,TRBJ2-7,TRBV3-1,TRBD1,TGTGCCAGCAGCTGCAATTACAGGGGGTCGTACTTC,CASSCNYRGSYF
NA,15,TRBJ2-5,TRBV11-3,TRBD1,TGTGCCAGCAGCTTAGTGGGACAGAACCAAGAGACCCAGTACTTC,CASSLVGQNQETQYF
NA,13,TRBJ2-3,TRBV4-3,NA,TGCGCCAGCAGCCAAGATAGGAAAGATACGCAGTATTTT,CASSQDRKDTQYF
NA,16,TRBJ1-2,TRBV6-2/TRBV6-3,TRBD1,TGTGCCAGCAGAAGAGACAGGGGGCGCGGAGGCTATGGCTACACCTTC,CASRRDRGRGGYGYTF
NA,15,TRBJ2-7,TRBV7-2,NA,TGTGCCAGCAGGCTCTCAGGGGAAGGGACCTACGAGCAGTACTTC,CASRLSGEGTYEQYF
NA,14,TRBJ2-7,TRBV20-1,NA,TGCAGTGCTAGCCAGGGTAGCGTCGCCTACGAGCAGTACTTC,CSASQGSVAYEQYF
few,16,TRBJ1-1,TRBV12-3/TRBV12-4,TRBD1,TGTGCCAGCAGGACTCCGGGACAGGGGTCCAGCACTGAAGCTTTCTTT,CASRTPGQGSSTEAFF
NA,15,TRBJ1-2,TRBV12-3/TRBV12-4,NA,TGTGCCAGCAGTCCTAAACGAGGGGGATTATATGGCTACACCTTC,CASSPKRGGLYGYTF
few,15,TRBJ2-3,TRBV9,TRBD1,TGTGCCAGCAGCGTCAGGACAGGGGGCGTGAAGACGCAGTATTTT,CASSVRTGGVKTQYF
NA,15,TRBJ2-1,TRBV10-3,TRBD2,TGTGCCATCACCGGGACTAGCGGGGGTTACAATGAGCAGTTCTTC,CAITGTSGGYNEQFF
many,17,TRBJ2-6,TRBV29-1,TRBD1,TGCAGCGTTGAAGTGTGGGACAGATACTCTGGGGCCAACGTCCTGACTTTC,CSVEVWDRYSGANVLTF
NA,11,TRBJ2-7,TRBV12-3/TRBV12-4,NA,TGTGCCAGCGGGCCCCCTTCCGAGCGGTACTTC,CASGPPSERYF
few,14,TRBJ2-5,TRBV11-3,NA,TGTGCCAGCAGCTTAAGCCGGGCGGCGGAGACCCAGTACTTC,CASSLSRAAETQYF
few,14,TRBJ2-7,TRBV27,TRBD1,TGTGCCAGCAGGACCCCGGGACAGGGCTACGAGCAGTACTTC,CASRTPGQGYEQYF
NA,15,TRBJ2-1,TRBV6-2/TRBV6-3,NA,NA,CASMVAGGTYNERYF
few,16,TRBJ2-7,TRBV6-2/TRBV6-3,TRBD1,TGTGCCAGCAGTTACAACAGGGGCGAAACCTCCTACGAGCAGTACTTC,CASSYNRGETSYEQYF
NA,15,TRBJ2-5,TRBV5-1,NA,TGCGCCAGCAGCCCGGTCCGGGGCCGTCAAGAGACCCAGTACTTC,CASSPVRGRQETQYF
few,13,TRBJ1-2,TRBV7-2,NA,TGTGCCAGCAGCTTAGCTAGTATCGCTGGCTACACCTTC,CASSLASIAGYTF
NA,17,TRBJ2-2,TRBV30,TRBD2,TGTGCCTGGAGCGCGACTAGCGGGGGGCGGGGCACCGGGGAGCTGTTTTTT,CAWSATSGGRGTGELFF
NA,15,TRBJ1-4,TRBV25-1,NA,TGTGCCAGCAGTGAAAACTTTCCGTCTAATGAAAAACTGTTTTTT,CASSENFPSNEKLFF
NA,15,TRBJ2-2,TRBV7-2,NA,TGTGCCAGCAGCTTAGGACTGGCTAGTAATGGGGAGCTGTTTTTT,CASSLGLASNGELFF
NA,16,TRBJ2-5,TRBV3-1,NA,TGTGCCAGCAGCCAAGATCAGGGGACTACCGGTGGGACCCAGTACTTC,CASSQDQGTTGGTQYF
NA,14,TRBJ1-2,TRBV27,NA,TGTGCCAGCAGTGTCGGACAGAGTAACTATGGCTACACCTTC,CASSVGQSNYGYTF
few,14,TRBJ2-7,TRBV3-1,TRBD1,TGTGCCAGCAGCCTGACAGGGGTCTCAAGCGAGCAGTACTTC,CASSLTGVSSEQYF
many,16,TRBJ2-5,TRBV5-6,TRBD1,TGTGCCAGCAGCGCAAGGGACAGGACCAAATCAGAGACCCAGTACTTC,CASSARDRTKSETQYF
NA,15,TRBJ2-5,TRBV28,NA,TGTGCCAGCAGTTTTACGGGACGGACTTTGGGGACCCAGTACTTC,CASSFTGRTLGTQYF
NA,17,TRBJ2-2,TRBV7-9,NA,TGTGCCAGCAGCCCTAGCCCAGCATCTGTAAACACCGGGGAGCTGTTTTTT,CASSPSPASVNTGELFF
few,14,TRBJ2-1,TRBV20-1,NA,TGCAGTGCTAGCCTGAGTAGTACCTACAATGAGCAGTTCTTC,CSASLSSTYNEQFF
few,10,TRBJ2-1,TRBV29-1,NA,TGCAGCGTTGCGGACAATGAGCAGTTCTTC,CSVADNEQFF
once,15,TRBJ2-3,TRBV20-1,TRBD2,TGCAGTGCGTTCGCTAGCGGGGGTACCACAGATACGCAGTATTTT,CSAFASGGTTDTQYF
few,14,TRBJ2-5,TRBV12-3/TRBV12-4,NA,TGTGCCAGCAGTTTATTCGGGGGTCAAGAGACCCAGTACTTC,CASSLFGGQETQYF
NA,14,TRBJ1-4,TRBV7-9,TRBD1,TGTGCCAGCAGCTTATCAGGGGGTGAGGAAAAACTGTTTTTT,CASSLSGGEEKLFF
many,10,TRBJ2-3,TRBV29-1,NA,TGCAGCGTGGGGGGAGCCTTTCGGTATTTT,CSVGGAFRYF
many,11,TRBJ2-7,TRBV25-1,NA,TGTGCCAGCAGTGCCCTCTACGAGCAGTACTTC,CASSALYEQYF
once,14,TRBJ2-3,TRBV5-1,NA,TGCGCCAGCAGCTTACAGGGTACGTCAGATACGCAGTATTTT,CASSLQGTSDTQYF
few,15,TRBJ2-1,TRBV19,TRBD2,TGTGCCAGTAGTGAGACTAGCGGGGTAGGGAATGAGCAGTTCTTC,CASSETSGVGNEQFF
NA,14,TRBJ1-4,TRBV29-1,TRBD1,TGCAGCGTCGCACCGGGACAGGGGAGTGAAAAACTGTTTTTT,CSVAPGQGSEKLFF
NA,15,TRBJ2-2,TRBV12-3/TRBV12-4,NA,TGTGCCAGCAGTCCACTCGACGGCAACACCGGGGAGCTGTTTTTT,CASSPLDGNTGELFF
NA,16,TRBJ2-1,TRBV10-3,NA,TGTGCCATCAGTGAGTCTGGGGGACAATTCGTCGATGAGCAGTTCTTC,CAISESGGQFVDEQFF
NA,13,TRBJ2-7,TRBV29-1,TRBD1,TGCAGCGTTGAAGCAGGGGGTGGCTACGAGCAGTACTTC,CSVEAGGGYEQYF
NA,13,TRBJ2-2,TRBV4-1,NA,TGCGCCAGCAGAGCGGGGAACACCGGGGAGCTGTTTTTT,CASRAGNTGELFF
few,11,TRBJ2-1,TRBV29-1,NA,TGCAGCGTTGAAAAAATCAATGAGCAGTTCTTC,CSVEKINEQFF
NA,15,TRBJ2-7,TRBV9,TRBD1,TGTGCCAGCAGCCCACATGGGGACAGGGGGAACGAGCAGTACTTC,CASSPHGDRGNEQYF
NA,15,TRBJ1-1,TRBV6-2/TRBV6-3,NA,TGTGCCAGCAGCTCGGGACCGCGGGGGAATACTGAAGCTTTCTTT,CASSSGPRGNTEAFF
few,15,TRBJ2-5,TRBV5-1,TRBD1,TGCGCCAGCAGCTCGGGACAGCCCAACCAAGAGACCCAGTACTTC,CASSSGQPNQETQYF